What follows is one TCR beta chain and its context. The repertoire was sequenced with immunoSEQ multiplex PCR; TCRdb's copy has only in-frame clones and lacks some. The table lists approximately 230,000 clones, nearly 90% of them singletons. This record belongs to a study of blood T cell repertoires in COVID-19. The CDR3 runs 15 residues. Germline V gene sequence: CDR1 SQVTM, CDR2 ANQGSEA. J lost 8 bases, V lost 0 bases, and 11 bases had no gene match. The sequence was collected from a man younger than 30 with active or convalescent COVID-19. The sample taken for sequencing was peripheral blood. The chain has TRBV29-1 and TRBJ1-2; 8 positions match TRBD1. CDR3 sequence: CSVEELGQGAYGYTF. The CDR3 bases are TGCAGCGTTGAAGAATTGGGTCAGGGGGCTTACGGCTACACCTTC. The full variable domain, its missing parts supplied by reference TRBV29-1 and TRBJ1-2, is SAVISQKPSRDICQRGTSLTIQCQVDSQVTMMFWYRQQPGQSLTLIATANQGSEATYESGFVIDKFPISRPNLTFSTLTVSNMSPEDSSIYLCSVEELGQGAYGYTFGSGTRLTVV.